This T cell receptor beta chain was retrieved from a study of T cell responses to AZD1222 COVID-19 vaccine. Study-level findings and limits: None of the repertoires were sampled until the peak T cell response had passed.

Remarks on this clone: The antigen remains undetermined. The sample has other DNA sequences that encode this CDR3 too.

Only in-frame clones appear in the TCRdb table, and some are missing; sequencing was by immunoSEQ multiplex PCR. This sample has 150,000 to 200,000 clones, with 90% to 95% found just once. CDR3 length equals 15 residues. The germline gives CDR1 LNHDA, CDR2 SQIVND (reference sequence). The ends were cut back, 1 base at V and 0 bases at J, with 10 bases in the middle. The chain has TRBV19 and TRBJ2-7; D is possibly TRBD2 (6 bases). This specimen was peripheral blood, taken 28 days after the second AZD1222 dose. The sequence was collected from an adult who received the AZD1222 COVID-19 vaccine. The CDR3: CASSIGSGASYEQYF. In nucleotides, the CDR3 is TGTGCCAGTAGTATAGGTAGCGGAGCCTCCTACGAGCAGTACTTC.